A single sample gave rise to the 5 T cell receptor beta chains below, sequenced in a study of cytomegalovirus exposure and HLA in healthy donors. 13 Jbeta primers and 60 Vbeta primers were used for the PCR. TCRdb keeps only in-frame clones here, not all; method: immunoSEQ multiplex PCR. The profile covers about 150,000 clones, with roughly four fifths appearing a single time and approximately 1.3% taken by the ten largest. Sample: PBMCs. These receptor sequences come from a man aged 18 to 30 in good health and CMV-seronegative.

J is TRBJ1-5 and V is TRBV4-1; D not certain. The CDR3 consists of 12 residues. The V and J ends lost 0 bases and 9 bases respectively, with 6 bases between them. The germline V gene encodes CDR1 MGHRA and CDR2 YSYEKL. The CDR3 nucleotides are TGCGCCAGCAGCCAAGAGGAGGGGCCCCAGCATTTT. Translation gives CASSQEEGPQHF.

The CDR3 bases are TGTGCCAGCAGTTATCTAGGATCAGTTCCTTACTTC. Translated, it gives CASSYLGSVPYF. The chain recombines TRBV27 with TRBJ2-7; D is undetermined. This CDR3 has 12 amino acids. V was trimmed by 4 bases and J by 13 bases, leaving 17 bases between them. CDR1 is MNHEY and CDR2 is SMNVEV in the germline V gene (reference sequence).

V gene TRBV9 combines with J gene TRBJ2-4; TRBD1 matches 7 bases. Germline V gives CDR1 SGDLS, CDR2 YYNGEE. V trimming: 10 bases; J trimming: 0 bases; junction bases outside the gene matches: 16. This CDR3 comprises 17 residues. For the CDR3, the DNA is TGTGCCGGCTCCAAAGGGGGCTTCCCCTTAGCCAAAAACATTCAGTACTTC. Translated, it gives CAGSKGGFPLAKNIQYF.

V gene TRBV12-5 combines with J gene TRBJ2-1; 9 bases agree with TRBD2. Germline CDR1 LGHNT, CDR2 FRNRAP. Trimming at V came to 0 bases and at J to 1 base, leaving 7 bases not matched to a gene. CDR3 length: 18 amino acids. CDR3 region: CASGLVLEREASYNEQFF. DNA of the CDR3: TGTGCTAGTGGTTTGGTACTTGAGCGGGAGGCTTCCTACAATGAGCAGTTCTTC.

The V call is TRBV6-1, the J call TRBJ1-1; TRBD1 matches at 8 bases. Germline lookup yields CDR1 MNHNS and CDR2 SASEGT. V was clipped by 7 bases and J by 6 bases; unmatched bases: 10. The CDR3 has 14 residues. The DNA of the CDR3 is TGTGCCAGCATGATACAGGGGGGAGGCGCTGAAGCTTTCTTT. Protein sequence: CASMIQGGGAEAFF.